This T cell receptor beta chain originates from a study of identical twins. Findings of the study overall: There was more out-of-frame TCR alpha sharing in monozygotic twins than models estimated.

CDR3 length: 13 amino acids. V lost 6 bases and J 6 bases, leaving 13 bases between the germline ends. CDR1 and CDR2 (germline): LGHNA, YNFKEQ. MiXCR, applied by TCRdb to the 5' RACE reads, yields one record per CDR3 protein. The sample has around 480,000 distinct CDR3 sequences, approximately 15% seen once. This clonotype showed up just a few times. The antigen is undetermined. The sample was also reused in another study, on yellow fever vaccine responses in identical twins.

The specimen sequenced was CD4+ T cells sorted from blood. The sequence came from a woman aged 18 to 35 in good health. The chain is built from TRBV4-2 and TRBJ2-3, with D tentatively TRBD1 (6 bases). For the CDR3, the DNA is TGTGCCAGCAGGCCCGAAGGACAGGATACGCAGTATTTT. Encoded protein: CASRPEGQDTQYF.